The 16 T cell receptor beta chains in this list originate from one sample, sequenced in a study of beta chain features in type 1 diabetes. Sequencing targeted expressed TCRB transcripts, as all isolated RNA had been reverse transcribed. The data were produced by immunoSEQ multiplex PCR, yet TCRdb's version contains in-frame clones alone and is incomplete. The sample contains fewer than 400,000 clones, 7.5% to 9% of which appear only once. What was sequenced was central memory CD4+ T cells from blood. All receptors come from a woman aged 18-29 years in good health.

This clone was detected only a few times. V gene TRBV6-6 combines with J gene TRBJ2-1; 14 bases match TRBD2. Germline CDR1 and CDR2: MNHNY and SVGAGI (reference sequence). The CDR3 has 14 amino acids. J was trimmed by 7 bases and V by 5 bases; bases with no gene match: 1. The CDR3 is CASSGTSGSNEQFF. In nucleotides, the CDR3 is TGTGCCAGCAGTGGGACTAGCGGGAGTAATGAGCAGTTCTTC.

This clone was counted only a few times. V usage is TRBV10-3 and J usage is TRBJ2-1; the D gene is possibly TRBD1 (6 bases). Trimming took 10 bases from V and 2 from J, leaving 15 bases between them. The CDR3 is 14 residues long. The germline V gene encodes CDR1 ENHRY and CDR2 SYGVKD. The CDR3 bases are TGTGCCACCACAGGGCTGAGCGCCTACAATGAGCAGTTCTTC. It codes for CATTGLSAYNEQFF.

The chain couples TRBV6-1 to TRBJ2-6; D is possibly TRBD1 or TRBD2 (5 bases each). The V end lost 11 bases, the J end lost 0 bases, and 14 bases lay between the germline ends. Germline lookup yields CDR1 MNHNS and CDR2 SASEGT. The CDR3 has 15 residues. The CDR3 sequence: CASGTGFSGANVLTF. The CDR3 region has the DNA TGTGCCTCCGGGACGGGATTCTCTGGGGCCAACGTCCTGACTTTC.

This chain uses TRBV29-1 with TRBJ2-1; D is uncertain. V lost 6 bases and J 4 bases, leaving 16 bases between the germline ends. This CDR3 comprises 14 residues. CDR1 and CDR2 from the germline V gene are SQVTM and ANQGSEA. As DNA, the CDR3 is TGCAGCGTACAACCACAGCTCGGGTACAATGAGCAGTTCTTC. Amino acid sequence: CSVQPQLGYNEQFF.

This clone was seen a handful of times. The rearrangement uses TRBV19 and TRBJ1-2; TRBD1 aligns across 7 bases. Germline values: CDR1 LNHDA, CDR2 SQIVND (reference sequence). This CDR3 has 18 amino acids. The trim removed 5 bases at V and 4 bases at J, leaving 19 bases unmatched. CDR3 sequence: CASSAYRDSRPSVYGYTF. CDR3 in DNA: TGTGCCAGTAGTGCCTACCGGGACAGTCGACCCTCCGTCTATGGCTACACCTTC.

The chain recombines TRBV11-2 with TRBJ2-7, with 8 bases identical to TRBD1. There are 14 residues in the CDR3. CDR1 is SGHAT, CDR2 FQNNGV, per germline. With V trimmed by 2 bases and J by 4 bases, 4 bases remained unmatched. The CDR3 sequence is CASSLQGALYEQYF. The CDR3 nucleotides are TGTGCCAGCAGCTTACAGGGGGCTCTATACGAGCAGTACTTC.

V usage is TRBV7-2 and J usage is TRBJ2-2; unclear D gene. Germline V gene lookup returns CDR1 SGHTA and CDR2 FQGNSA. V lost 2 bases and J 1 base, leaving 11 bases between the germline ends. This CDR3 has 16 residues. The CDR3 DNA sequence: TGTGCCAGCAGCTTAACGTTGCAACAGAACACCGGGGAGCTGTTTTTT. Residues: CASSLTLQQNTGELFF. Looking up the rest from reference TRBV7-2 and TRBJ2-2 gives the full variable domain: GAGVSQSPSNKVTEKGKDVELRCDPISGHTALYWYRQSLGQGLEFLIYFQGNSAPDKSGLPSDRFSAERTGGSVSTLTIQRTQQEDSAVYLCASSLTLQQNTGELFFGEGSRLTVL.

A few counts support this clone. The sample carries other DNA sequences with the same CDR3. The chain carries TRBV5-1 and TRBJ2-7, with 9 bases matching TRBD2. V trimming: 1 base; J trimming: 4 bases; junction bases outside the gene matches: 0. The CDR3 totals 13 residues. CDR1 SGHRS and CDR2 YFSETQ come from the germline V gene. The CDR3 protein is CASSLSGRYEQYF. The CDR3 DNA follows: TGCGCCAGCAGCTTGAGCGGGAGGTACGAGCAGTACTTC.

This chain connects TRBV9 to TRBJ2-5; 9 bases are shared with TRBD1. This CDR3 has 14 residues. The trim removed 2 bases at V and 5 bases at J, leaving 4 bases unmatched. The germline V gene has CDR1 SGDLS and CDR2 YYNGEE. In nucleotides, the CDR3 is TGTGCCAGCAGCGTTGGGACAGGGTGGGAGACCCAGTACTTC. Its translation is CASSVGTGWETQYF.

Here the CDR3 DNA reads TGTGCCAGCAGTTCCGCGGGGCAGGGCGAGGGTCAGCCCCAGCATTTT. Its translation: CASSSAGQGEGQPQHF. The chain joins TRBV6-5 to TRBJ1-5, with TRBD1 as a possible D gene (5 bases). The CDR3 runs 16 residues. The V end lost 4 bases, the J end lost 6 bases, and 19 bases lay between the germline ends. The V gene's germline CDR1 is MNHEY and CDR2 SVGAGI.

For the CDR3, the DNA is TGCAGTGCTAGCGTTTGGAATGAGCAGTTCTTC. It encodes CSASVWNEQFF. V gene TRBV20-1 combines with J gene TRBJ2-1; D gene ambiguous. Germline values: CDR1 DFQATT, CDR2 SNEGSKA (reference sequence). V lost 3 bases, J lost 7 bases, and 7 bases lay in between. CDR3 size: 11 residues.

A few counts support this clone. The V gene is TRBV7-2, the J gene TRBJ2-7, with 8 bases identical to TRBD2. The germline CDR1 and CDR2 sequences are SGHTA and FQGNSA. Unmatched junction bases numbered 5, after V lost 5 bases and J lost 5 bases. The CDR3 spans 13 residues. The CDR3 coding sequence is TGTGCCAGCAGCCGCCGACTAGCGAACGAGCAGTACTTC. Residues: CASSRRLANEQYF.

The J gene is TRBJ2-7, the V gene TRBV7-2; possibly TRBD2 for D (5 bases). The CDR3 sequence is 13 residues long. Looked up from germline, CDR1 is SGHTA and CDR2 is FQGNSA. Trimming took 5 bases from V and 6 from J, leaving 14 bases between them. The CDR3 reads CASSPEAGREQYF. The CDR3 nucleotides are TGTGCCAGCAGCCCCGAGGCGGGTCGCGAGCAGTACTTC.

The chain links TRBV7-3 to TRBJ2-5, with TRBD1 identical over 8 bases. The trim removed 5 bases at V and 5 bases at J, leaving 4 bases unmatched. The CDR3 has 13 residues. Germline CDR1 is SGHTA and CDR2 is FQGTGA. The CDR3 here is CASSQDRAETQYF. CDR3 sequence (DNA): TGTGCCAGCAGCCAGGACAGGGCGGAGACCCAGTACTTC.

The gene calls are TRBV7-2 and TRBJ2-1; D may be TRBD2 (5 bases). The CDR3 covers 13 residues. V lost 3 bases and J 5 bases, leaving 8 bases between the germline ends. Germline CDR1 reads SGHTA; CDR2 reads FQGNSA. In nucleotides, the CDR3 is TGTGCCAGCAGCTTGGACTGGGACAATGAGCAGTTCTTC. This encodes CASSLDWDNEQFF.

Only a few counts were recorded for this clone. The chain combines TRBV29-1 with TRBJ2-7; 8 bases agree with TRBD1. The CDR3 runs to 13 residues. The germline V gene encodes CDR1 SQVTM and CDR2 ANQGSEA. The trim removed 2 bases at V and 3 bases at J, leaving 3 bases unmatched. CDR3 nucleotides: TGCAGCGTTGAAATGGACAGGGACTACGAGCAGTACTTC. This translates into CSVEMDRDYEQYF.